This TCR beta chain derives from a study of blood T cell repertoires in COVID-19. About the study: Whether acute or convalescent, the COVID-19 samples came from the United States, Italy and Spain. T cells, B-cell-depleted T cells, or PBMCs supplied cDNA or gDNA.

The CDR3 consists of 19 residues. While infection was still active, Seattle patients were enrolled and then followed longitudinally. Using immunoSEQ multiplex PCR, the repertoire was profiled, and TCRdb retains in-frame clones only, with some absent. This table holds some 300,000 clones, approximately 90% found once. The receptor was derived from a woman between 50 and 59 years old with COVID-19, enrolled during active disease. V is TRBV21-1 and J is TRBJ1-2; the table's D call of TRBD1 was not tested on the DNA. TRBV21-1 is a pseudogene. The specimen was peripheral blood. The DNA of the CDR3 is TGTGCCAGCAGCACCAATTCTCCTTGCCTACCTGACAGGCCCTATGGCTACACCTTC. As protein: CASSTNSPCLPDRPYGYTF.